These 5 T cell receptor beta chains were sequenced from one sample in a study of blood T cell repertoires in COVID-19 (dated by TCRdb to 2019 to 2021). Library generation was performed with the immunoSEQ multiplex PCR assay. Drawn from immuneACCESS, this table holds only the in-frame rearrangements with V and J called that TCRdb kept. Clones are partly lost; checked studies trace under half to an unresolved V gene and leave the rest unexplained. Present in this sample are roughly 250,000 clones, about four fifths of which were seen just once. The ten largest clones add up to around 4% of the sample. Sequencing used peripheral blood. The origin of the receptors is a man aged 45-65 years with active or convalescent COVID-19.

The chain carries TRBV5-6 and TRBJ2-7, with D perhaps matching TRBD1 (6 bases). The CDR3 runs to 13 residues. V lost 4 bases, J lost 2 bases, and 10 bases lay in between. The germline V gene has CDR1 SGHDT and CDR2 YYEEEE. CDR3 sequence (DNA): TGTGCCAGCAGCATTGGACAGACCTACGAGCAGTACTTC. Its translation is CASSIGQTYEQYF.

This chain links TRBV6-1 with TRBJ1-4; 9 positions agree with TRBD1. V lost 3 bases to trimming and J lost 6 bases; unmatched junction nucleotides: 5. This CDR3 contains 15 residues. In germline, CDR1 is MNHNS, CDR2 SASEGT. CDR3 sequence (DNA): TGTGCCAGCAGTGACCTACAGGGGGCGGATGAAAAACTGTTTTTT. Translating it yields CASSDLQGADEKLFF.

This clone was found once. V gene TRBV12-5 combines with J gene TRBJ2-7; 7 bases align to TRBD1. Unmatched junction bases numbered 5, after V lost 2 bases and J lost 4 bases. The CDR3 extends over 14 amino acids. Per the germline V gene, CDR1 is LGHNT and CDR2 is FRNRAP. The CDR3 nucleotides are TGTGCTAGTGGTTTGACAGGGGTTCGTTACGAGCAGTACTTC. It encodes CASGLTGVRYEQYF. The entire variable domain, with the rest obtained from reference TRBV12-5 and TRBJ2-7, is as follows: DARVTQTPRHKVTEMGQEVTMRCQPILGHNTVFWYRQTMMQGLELLAYFRNRAPLDDSGMPKDRFSAEMPDATLATLKIQPSEPRDSAVYFCASGLTGVRYEQYFGPGTRLTVT.

The rearrangement uses TRBV27 and TRBJ1-6; TRBD1 aligns across 7 bases. V shed 5 bases and J 10 bases; nucleotides not matched to a gene: 20. The germline V gene encodes CDR1 MNHEY and CDR2 SMNVEV (reference sequence). The CDR3 covers 18 residues. CDR3 in amino acids: CASSPRAGTATFLSPLHF. In DNA, the CDR3 is TGTGCCAGCAGTCCCCGGGCGGGGACAGCGACATTTTTGTCACCCCTCCACTTT.

In this sample, this clone turned up a few times. The chain joins TRBV2 to TRBJ2-7; TRBD1 matches 10 bases. Germline values: CDR1 SNHLY, CDR2 FYNNEI. J gave up 2 bases and V 7 bases, and 11 bases lay outside the gene matches. The CDR3 is 16 residues long. The CDR3 spells CASTAVGTGDPYEQYF. Written as DNA, the CDR3 is TGTGCCAGCACCGCTGTAGGGACAGGGGACCCCTACGAGCAGTACTTC.